The 3 T cell receptor beta chains listed next were all sequenced from one sample in a study of regulatory T cells in long-lasting Graves disease. Investigators prepared the TCR beta libraries by applying iRepertoire HTBI primers and Arm-PCR of CDR3 regions. TCRdb processed the multiplex PCR reads anew with MiXCR; each CDR3 protein has one entry. The sample has hundreds of thousands of distinct CDR3 sequences, less than 25% seen once. The time point denotes: persistent/refractory GD, antithyroid drugs over 5 years with positive TRAb. The TCR library was made from RNA that had been extracted from PBMCs in TRIzol. This sample comprised peripheral blood mononuclear cells (PBMCs), obtained when the disease was refractory, from a patient treated with antithyroid drugs. These receptors were collected from a female donor with Graves disease.

The V gene is TRBV6-1, the J gene TRBJ1-1, with 10 nucleotides matching TRBD1. Germline V gene sequence: CDR1 MNHNS, CDR2 SASEGT. The CDR3 covers 15 residues. Trimming at V came to 6 bases and at J to 5 bases, leaving 9 bases not matched to a gene. The CDR3 DNA is TGTGCCAGCAGGACGGGACAGGGGAGGGCGACTGAAGCTTTCTTT. Its translation is CASRTGQGRATEAFF.

As regards this clonotype: A single base separates this from a much larger clone, so it may be a read error. The chain carries TRBV6-2 or TRBV6-3 and TRBJ1-2; 9 nucleotides align to TRBD1. The CDR3 sequence is 15 residues long. Germline CDR1 is MNHEY and CDR2 is SVGEGT. CDR3 bases: TGTACCAGCAGTTACTCCCCGGGACAGGGACATGGCTACACCTTC. Its protein product is CTSSYSPGQGHGYTF.

In this sample, this clonotype turned up many times. The V call is TRBV28, the J call TRBJ2-2, with TRBD1 as a possible D gene (5 bases). CDR1 is MDHEN and CDR2 is SYDVKM in the germline V gene. The CDR3 length is 14 residues. V lost 4 bases, J lost 2 bases, and 8 bases lay in between. The CDR3: CASSWQGNTGELFF. DNA for the CDR3: TGTGCCAGCAGTTGGCAGGGTAACACCGGGGAGCTGTTTTTT. Based on the CDR3 plus reference TRBV28 and TRBJ2-2, the full variable domain is DVKVTQSSRYLVKRTGEKVFLECVQDMDHENMFWYRQDPGLGLRLIYFSYDVKMKEKGDIPEGYSVSREKKERFSLILESASTNQTSMYLCASSWQGNTGELFFGEGSRLTVL.